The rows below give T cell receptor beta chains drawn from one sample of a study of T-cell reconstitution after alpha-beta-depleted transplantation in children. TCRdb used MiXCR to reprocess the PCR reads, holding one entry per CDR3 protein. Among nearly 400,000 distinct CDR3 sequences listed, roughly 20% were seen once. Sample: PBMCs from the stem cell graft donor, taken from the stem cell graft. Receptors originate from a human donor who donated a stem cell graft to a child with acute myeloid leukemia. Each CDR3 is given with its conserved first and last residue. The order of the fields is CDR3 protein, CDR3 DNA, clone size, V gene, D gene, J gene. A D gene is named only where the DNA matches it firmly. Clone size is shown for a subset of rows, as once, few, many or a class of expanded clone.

CDR3aa: CASSPFMNEQFF
CDR3nt: TGTGCCAGCAGCCCCTTTATGAATGAGCAGTTCTTC
abundance: .
v_gene: TRBV7-2
d_gene: .
j_gene: TRBJ2-1

CDR3aa: CASSLGLQDRLNTEAFF
CDR3nt: TGTGCCAGCAGCTTAGGTCTCCAGGACAGGCTAAACACTGAAGCTTTCTTT
abundance: .
v_gene: TRBV11-2
d_gene: TRBD1
j_gene: TRBJ1-1

CDR3aa: CSARAGPFDYEQYF
CDR3nt: TGCAGTGCTAGAGCCGGGCCGTTCGATTACGAGCAGTACTTC
abundance: few
v_gene: TRBV20-1
d_gene: .
j_gene: TRBJ2-7

CDR3aa: CSAHHRDKTRITDTQYF
CDR3nt: TGCAGTGCCCATCACCGGGACAAGACACGAATCACAGATACGCAGTATTTT
abundance: .
v_gene: TRBV20-1
d_gene: .
j_gene: TRBJ2-3

CDR3aa: CASSLGTGEQYF
CDR3nt: TGTGCCAGCAGTTTAGGGACGGGTGAGCAGTACTTC
abundance: many
v_gene: TRBV5-1
d_gene: .
j_gene: TRBJ2-7

CDR3aa: CASSLLALERGNPYNEQFF
CDR3nt: TGCGCCAGCAGCTTATTGGCCCTGGAGCGGGGAAATCCCTACAATGAGCAGTTCTTC
abundance: few
v_gene: TRBV5-1
d_gene: TRBD2
j_gene: TRBJ2-1

CDR3aa: CASSDDRGDTGELFF
CDR3nt: TGTGCCAGCAGTGACGACAGGGGTGACACCGGGGAGCTGTTTTTT
abundance: many
v_gene: TRBV25-1
d_gene: TRBD1
j_gene: TRBJ2-2

CDR3aa: CASTLLGGGPQETQYF
CDR3nt: TGTGCCAGCACCCTACTGGGAGGGGGTCCCCAAGAGACCCAGTACTTC
abundance: few
v_gene: TRBV2
d_gene: .
j_gene: TRBJ2-5

CDR3aa: CASSLVQAPSVKNIQYF
CDR3nt: TGTGCCAGCAGTTTAGTACAAGCGCCCTCCGTCAAAAACATTCAGTACTTC
abundance: few
v_gene: TRBV12-3/TRBV12-4
d_gene: .
j_gene: TRBJ2-4

CDR3aa: CASSLDRDSYEQYF
CDR3nt: TGCGCCAGCAGCTTGGACCGCGACTCCTACGAGCAGTACTTC
abundance: .
v_gene: TRBV5-1
d_gene: .
j_gene: TRBJ2-7

CDR3aa: CSARVGQVHHLYEQYF
CDR3nt: TGCAGTGCTAGAGTGGGCCAGGTCCACCACCTCTACGAGCAGTACTTC
abundance: .
v_gene: TRBV20-1
d_gene: .
j_gene: TRBJ2-7

CDR3aa: CASGVGQPQHF
CDR3nt: TGTGCCAGCGGGGTTGGGCAGCCCCAGCATTTT
abundance: few
v_gene: TRBV12-3/TRBV12-4
d_gene: .
j_gene: TRBJ1-5

CDR3aa: CASRRTSGVTYEQYF
CDR3nt: TGTGCCAGCAGGCGTACTAGCGGGGTAACCTACGAGCAGTACTTC
abundance: .
v_gene: TRBV6-1
d_gene: TRBD2
j_gene: TRBJ2-7

CDR3aa: CASSYLEAVGYTF
CDR3nt: TGTGCCAGCAGTTATCTTGAGGCGGTGGGCTACACCTTC
abundance: few
v_gene: TRBV6-2/TRBV6-3
d_gene: .
j_gene: TRBJ1-2

CDR3aa: CSARDPAGNTEAFF
CDR3nt: TGCAGTGCTAGAGATCCCGCCGGGAACACTGAAGCTTTCTTT
abundance: .
v_gene: TRBV20-1
d_gene: .
j_gene: TRBJ1-1

CDR3aa: CASSLTSGSAGELFF
CDR3nt: TGCGCCAGCAGCCTTACTAGCGGGAGCGCCGGGGAGCTGTTTTTT
abundance: .
v_gene: TRBV5-1
d_gene: TRBD2
j_gene: TRBJ2-2

CDR3aa: CASKPLAGVYTQYF
CDR3nt: TGTGCCAGCAAACCACTAGCGGGAGTGTATACGCAGTATTTT
abundance: .
v_gene: TRBV28
d_gene: TRBD2
j_gene: TRBJ2-3

CDR3aa: CASTDARSSGNTIYF
CDR3nt: TGTGCCAGCACGGACGCCCGAAGCTCTGGAAACACCATATATTTT
abundance: many
v_gene: TRBV25-1
d_gene: .
j_gene: TRBJ1-3

CDR3aa: CSVAIGTGYEQYF
CDR3nt: TGCAGCGTTGCTATTGGGACAGGCTACGAGCAGTACTTC
abundance: .
v_gene: TRBV29-1
d_gene: TRBD1
j_gene: TRBJ2-7

CDR3aa: CAIAESGRESYEQYF
CDR3nt: TGTGCCATCGCAGAGAGCGGGAGGGAATCCTACGAGCAGTACTTC
abundance: .
v_gene: TRBV10-3
d_gene: TRBD2
j_gene: TRBJ2-7

CDR3aa: CAFSFRQGVTMNTEAFF
CDR3nt: TGTGCCTTCAGTTTCCGACAGGGTGTAACGATGAACACTGAAGCTTTCTTT
abundance: .
v_gene: TRBV2
d_gene: TRBD1
j_gene: TRBJ1-1

CDR3aa: CSASPSSGYEQFF
CDR3nt: TGCAGTGCTAGTCCATCTAGCGGCTATGAGCAGTTCTTC
abundance: many
v_gene: TRBV20-1
d_gene: TRBD2
j_gene: TRBJ2-1

CDR3aa: CASSAQGTEQFF
CDR3nt: TGTGCCAGCAGCGCACAGGGGACTGAGCAGTTCTTC
abundance: once
v_gene: TRBV7-3
d_gene: TRBD1
j_gene: TRBJ2-1

CDR3aa: CASSQDSGGQSLYKPQHF
CDR3nt: TGTGCCAGCAGCCAAGATAGTGGCGGACAGAGTTTATATAAGCCCCAGCATTTT
abundance: .
v_gene: TRBV4-2
d_gene: .
j_gene: TRBJ1-5

CDR3aa: CASSQEGRTRGFF
CDR3nt: TGTGCCAGCAGCCAAGAAGGGCGGACGCGTGGGTTCTTC
abundance: .
v_gene: TRBV3-1
d_gene: .
j_gene: TRBJ2-1

CDR3aa: CASSPLGQGLRPYEQYF
CDR3nt: TGTGCCAGCAGCCCGCTGGGGCAGGGTTTGAGGCCATACGAGCAGTACTTC
abundance: .
v_gene: TRBV11-2
d_gene: .
j_gene: TRBJ2-7

CDR3aa: CSARGPPPSEQYF
CDR3nt: TGCAGTGCTAGAGGACCACCTCCGAGCGAGCAGTACTTC
abundance: few
v_gene: TRBV20-1
d_gene: .
j_gene: TRBJ2-7

CDR3aa: CAISPGQSSYEQYF
CDR3nt: TGTGCCATCAGCCCGGGACAGAGCTCCTACGAGCAGTACTTC
abundance: few
v_gene: TRBV10-3
d_gene: TRBD1
j_gene: TRBJ2-7

CDR3aa: CASGVLRGISTDTQYF
CDR3nt: TGTGCCAGCGGAGTTTTGAGGGGGATAAGCACAGATACGCAGTATTTT
abundance: .
v_gene: TRBV28
d_gene: .
j_gene: TRBJ2-3

CDR3aa: CASSLFAGDYEQYF
CDR3nt: TGTGCCAGCAGTTTATTTGCGGGGGACTACGAGCAGTACTTC
abundance: .
v_gene: TRBV28
d_gene: TRBD2
j_gene: TRBJ2-7

CDR3aa: CASSLAQQNYGYTF
CDR3nt: TGTGCCAGCAGCTTAGCGCAACAGAACTATGGCTACACCTTC
abundance: few
v_gene: TRBV7-2
d_gene: .
j_gene: TRBJ1-2

CDR3aa: CAGQQQGIFHEQYF
CDR3nt: TGTGCCGGCCAACAACAGGGGATTTTCCACGAGCAGTACTTC
abundance: .
v_gene: TRBV7-9
d_gene: TRBD1
j_gene: TRBJ2-7

CDR3aa: CATSAYNRALSYEQYF
CDR3nt: TGTGCCACCAGTGCCTACAACAGGGCCCTCTCCTACGAGCAGTACTTC
abundance: few
v_gene: TRBV24-1
d_gene: .
j_gene: TRBJ2-7

CDR3aa: CASNTGIGGRITDTQYF
CDR3nt: TGTGCCAGCAATACAGGAATTGGCGGGAGGATCACAGATACGCAGTATTTT
abundance: many
v_gene: TRBV12-3/TRBV12-4
d_gene: TRBD2
j_gene: TRBJ2-3

CDR3aa: CASSLSPGDPQFF
CDR3nt: TGTGCCAGCAGCTTAAGTCCTGGGGACCCGCAGTTCTTC
abundance: few
v_gene: TRBV7-2
d_gene: .
j_gene: TRBJ2-1

CDR3aa: CASTGTRNQPQHF
CDR3nt: TGTGCCAGCACCGGGACGAGGAATCAGCCCCAGCATTTT
abundance: few
v_gene: TRBV6-1
d_gene: .
j_gene: TRBJ1-5

CDR3aa: CASLTDRYNEQFF
CDR3nt: TGTGCCAGCCTTACGGACAGGTACAATGAGCAGTTCTTC
abundance: .
v_gene: TRBV2
d_gene: TRBD1
j_gene: TRBJ2-1

CDR3aa: CASSSVQGNTEAFF
CDR3nt: TGTGCCAGCAGTTCGGTCCAGGGGAACACTGAAGCTTTCTTT
abundance: few
v_gene: TRBV12-3/TRBV12-4
d_gene: .
j_gene: TRBJ1-1

CDR3aa: CASSRDGQGSGANVLTF
CDR3nt: TGCGCCAGCAGCCGAGACGGACAGGGCTCCGGGGCCAACGTCCTGACTTTC
abundance: few
v_gene: TRBV4-1
d_gene: TRBD1
j_gene: TRBJ2-6

CDR3aa: CAWSQTSGIISYEQYF
CDR3nt: TGTGCCTGGAGTCAAACTAGCGGGATAATCTCCTACGAGCAGTACTTC
abundance: .
v_gene: TRBV30
d_gene: TRBD2
j_gene: TRBJ2-7

CDR3aa: CSVEKGARNNEQFF
CDR3nt: TGCAGCGTTGAAAAGGGGGCTAGAAACAATGAGCAGTTCTTC
abundance: .
v_gene: TRBV29-1
d_gene: TRBD1
j_gene: TRBJ2-1

CDR3aa: CSARDGDIKGSGANVLTF
CDR3nt: TGCAGTGCTAGAGACGGGGACATAAAAGGGTCTGGGGCCAACGTCCTGACTTTC
abundance: many
v_gene: TRBV20-1
d_gene: .
j_gene: TRBJ2-6

CDR3aa: CASSAGTGNTDTQYF
CDR3nt: TGTGCCAGCAGCGCGGGGACAGGGAACACAGATACGCAGTATTTT
abundance: .
v_gene: TRBV5-8
d_gene: TRBD1
j_gene: TRBJ2-3

CDR3aa: CASMAGNEQFF
CDR3nt: TGTGCCAGCATGGCGGGGAATGAGCAGTTCTTC
abundance: many
v_gene: TRBV27
d_gene: .
j_gene: TRBJ2-1

CDR3aa: CSLGLAGAQETQYF
CDR3nt: TGCAGTTTGGGTCTAGCGGGGGCCCAAGAGACCCAGTACTTC
abundance: .
v_gene: TRBV29-1
d_gene: TRBD2
j_gene: TRBJ2-5

CDR3aa: CANLEVQNRGRTGELFF
CDR3nt: TGCGCCAATCTTGAGGTCCAAAACAGGGGGCGCACCGGGGAGCTGTTTTTT
abundance: few
v_gene: TRBV10-1
d_gene: TRBD1
j_gene: TRBJ2-2

CDR3aa: CSVDQGMDTQYF
CDR3nt: TGCAGCGTTGATCAGGGCATGGATACGCAGTATTTT
abundance: few
v_gene: TRBV29-1
d_gene: .
j_gene: TRBJ2-3

CDR3aa: CSANPGEANEKLFF
CDR3nt: TGCAGTGCTAACCCAGGGGAAGCTAATGAAAAACTGTTTTTT
abundance: few
v_gene: TRBV20-1
d_gene: .
j_gene: TRBJ1-4

CDR3aa: CASSLENRGLETQYF
CDR3nt: TGTGCCAGCAGCTTAGAGAACAGGGGGCTTGAGACCCAGTACTTC
abundance: many
v_gene: TRBV7-2
d_gene: TRBD1
j_gene: TRBJ2-5

CDR3aa: CSAVTGTPNIQYF
CDR3nt: TGCAGCGCCGTAACAGGAACACCCAACATTCAGTACTTC
abundance: few
v_gene: TRBV29-1
d_gene: .
j_gene: TRBJ2-4

CDR3aa: CASRGGLADYNEQFF
CDR3nt: TGCGCCAGCAGGGGTGGACTAGCGGACTACAATGAGCAGTTCTTC
abundance: .
v_gene: TRBV5-1
d_gene: TRBD2
j_gene: TRBJ2-1

CDR3aa: CASSSLGRGQYF
CDR3nt: TGTGCCAGCAGCTCCCTAGGTCGGGGGCAGTACTTC
abundance: .
v_gene: TRBV7-9
d_gene: .
j_gene: TRBJ2-7

CDR3aa: CSAAQREGEQYF
CDR3nt: TGCAGTGCAGCTCAGCGGGAGGGTGAGCAGTACTTC
abundance: few
v_gene: TRBV20-1
d_gene: TRBD2
j_gene: TRBJ2-7